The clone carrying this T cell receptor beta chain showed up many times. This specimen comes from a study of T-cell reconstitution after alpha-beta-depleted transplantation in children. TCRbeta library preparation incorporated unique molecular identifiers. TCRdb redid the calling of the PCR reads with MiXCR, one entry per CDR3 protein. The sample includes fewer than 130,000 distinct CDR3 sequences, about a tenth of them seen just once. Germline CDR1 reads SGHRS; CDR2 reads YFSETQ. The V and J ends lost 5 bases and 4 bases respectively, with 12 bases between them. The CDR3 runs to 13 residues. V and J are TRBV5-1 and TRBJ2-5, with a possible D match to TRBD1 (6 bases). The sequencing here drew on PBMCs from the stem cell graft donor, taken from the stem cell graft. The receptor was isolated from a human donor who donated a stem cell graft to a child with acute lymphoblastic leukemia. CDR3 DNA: TGCGCCAGCAGGTTACAGGGTCGAGAGACCCAGTACTTC. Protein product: CASRLQGRETQYF.